The clone carrying this T cell receptor (beta chain) was picked up a small number of times. Antigen unknown. With 60 Vbeta and 13 Jbeta primers, the PCR was carried out. The data were produced by immunoSEQ multiplex PCR, yet TCRdb's version contains in-frame clones alone and is incomplete. The sample yields some 200,000 clones, around 70% seen once. This entry belongs to a study of cytomegalovirus exposure and HLA in healthy donors. The V end lost 5 bases, the J end lost 6 bases, and 19 bases lay between the germline ends. This CDR3 region has 15 residues. The germline CDR1 and CDR2 sequences are LNHDA and SQIVND (reference sequence). General study points: It emerged from a later analysis that several of the most significant clusters appeared to be linked to common viral pathogens. A later analysis linked a missense variant in DCLRE1C to the trimming of TCR beta V and J genes. The study assumed roughly uniform donor sequencing depth for presence/absence analyses.

The receptor's source is a man aged 35 to 55 in good health and CMV-seropositive. The chain has TRBV19 and TRBJ1-2, with D possibly TRBD1 on 5 matching bases. Sequencing was done on a sample of PBMCs. The CDR3, as DNA: TGTGCCAGTAGTGCTCAGGGAACGCCCCGCAATGGCTACACCTTC. Translated: CASSAQGTPRNGYTF.